The 17 T cell receptor beta chains below come from one sample, sequenced in a study of T cell changes during pregnancy in multiple sclerosis. This table comes from immunoSEQ multiplex PCR, and its TCRdb copy is limited to in-frame clones, with some not included. The table has just over 90,000 clones, roughly 91% seen once; the top ten hold over 1.5%. The material was peripheral blood, obtained after pregnancy. Every receptor here comes from a female donor in good health, enrolled as a control in a pregnancy study.

This rearrangement joins TRBV7-9 to TRBJ2-7; 11 bases fit TRBD1. CDR1 SEHNR and CDR2 FQNEAQ come from the germline V gene (reference sequence). With V trimmed by 4 bases and J by 2 bases, 7 bases remained unmatched. This CDR3 spans 16 amino acids. The CDR3 spells CASSSPLGQGAYEQYF. The CDR3 DNA reads as TGTGCCAGCAGCTCGCCCTTGGGACAGGGGGCCTACGAGCAGTACTTC.

V gene TRBV5-4 combines with J gene TRBJ2-3; TRBD1 matches 9 bases. With V trimmed by 4 bases and J by 1 base, 4 bases remained unmatched. The CDR3 spans 15 residues. Per germline, CDR1 SGHNT and CDR2 YYREEE (reference sequence). CDR3 nucleotide sequence: TGTGCCAGCAGCCAACAGGGGGCGGGCACAGATACGCAGTATTTT. Its translation is CASSQQGAGTDTQYF.

This clone was counted once. V usage is TRBV6-5 and J usage is TRBJ1-1; D not resolved. The CDR3 is made up of 15 amino acids. Looked up from germline, CDR1 is MNHEY and CDR2 is SVGAGI. V was trimmed by 5 bases and J by 2 bases, leaving 15 bases between them. CDR3 nucleotide sequence: TGTGCCAGCAGTCCCTCGAGCCCTCGTAACACTGAAGCTTTCTTT. Residues: CASSPSSPRNTEAFF.

The V and J genes are TRBV7-2 and TRBJ2-5; 11 positions agree with TRBD2. Germline loops: CDR1 SGHTA, CDR2 FQGNSA. CDR3 length: 16 residues. The trim removed 1 base at V and 5 bases at J, leaving 6 bases unmatched. The CDR3 DNA follows: TGTGCCAGCAGCTTAGGATCGCCTAGCGGGGGGGAGACCCAGTACTTC. This translates into CASSLGSPSGGETQYF.

This clone was counted once. This rearrangement joins TRBV5-4 to TRBJ2-3; 8 bases map to TRBD1. The CDR3 covers 18 residues. Trimming at V came to 4 bases and at J to 5 bases, leaving 18 bases not matched to a gene. CDR1 and CDR2 from the germline V gene are SGHNT and YYREEE (reference sequence). The CDR3 protein is CASSKTISGGRGRDTQYF. The CDR3 coding sequence is TGTGCCAGCAGCAAAACAATTTCAGGGGGCCGGGGAAGAGATACGCAGTATTTT.

This clone came up once. The rearrangement links TRBV19 to TRBJ1-2; 8 bases match TRBD1. In germline, CDR1 is LNHDA, CDR2 SQIVND (reference sequence). The ends lost 5 bases at V and 5 bases at J; junction bases unmatched: 16. This CDR3 comprises 17 residues. For the CDR3, the DNA is TGTGCCAGTAGTCGTCCGACAGGGGAGGGAAAAATTTATGGCTACACCTTC. Protein product: CASSRPTGEGKIYGYTF. Based on the CDR3 plus reference TRBV19 and TRBJ1-2, the full variable domain is DGGITQSPKYLFRKEGQNVTLSCEQNLNHDAMYWYRQDPGQGLRLIYYSQIVNDFQKGDIAEGYSVSREKKESFPLTVTSAQKNPTAFYLCASSRPTGEGKIYGYTFGSGTRLTVV.

This chain links TRBV6-5 with TRBJ2-3; D is perhaps TRBD1 (5 bases). Trimming pared 2 bases from V and 1 base from J, leaving 10 bases between. The CDR3 is made up of 15 amino acids. Germline-derived CDR1 and CDR2 are MNHEY and SVGAGI. CDR3 bases: TGTGCCAGCAGTTACAAGGGGCTTGGCACAGATACGCAGTATTTT. Translating it yields CASSYKGLGTDTQYF.

This chain uses TRBV7-2 with TRBJ2-4, with a possible D match to TRBD2 (6 bases). Germline V CDR1 and CDR2: SGHTA, FQGNSA. This CDR3 region has 16 residues. Trimming removed 5 bases from V and 0 bases from J, with 14 bases in between. The CDR3 loop is CASSTDGGLAKNIQYF. In DNA form, the CDR3 reads TGTGCCAGCAGCACGGACGGAGGGCTAGCCAAAAACATTCAGTACTTC.

V is TRBV6-5 and J is TRBJ2-5, with D perhaps matching TRBD1 (6 bases). The J call may be incorrect, as the DNA end agrees better with TRBJ2-7. The CDR3 length is 14 residues. Germline V CDR1 and CDR2: MNHEY, SVGAGI. The CDR3 DNA reads TGTGCCAGCAGTTTATGGACAGCAAAGTACGAGCAGTACTTC. Protein product: CASSLWTAKYEQYF.

The chain carries TRBV28 and TRBJ2-7, with 7 bases lining up with TRBD1. Trimming cost V 9 bases and J 3 bases; bases outside gene matches: 8. The CDR3 contains 13 residues. Germline V lookup: CDR1 MDHEN, CDR2 SYDVKM. As DNA, the CDR3 is TGTGCCAGTCTCGACAGGGCTGGCTACGAGCAGTACTTC. Translated: CASLDRAGYEQYF. The variable domain in full, with the rest retrieved from reference TRBV28 and TRBJ2-7, is DVKVTQSSRYLVKRTGEKVFLECVQDMDHENMFWYRQDPGLGLRLIYFSYDVKMKEKGDIPEGYSVSREKKERFSLILESASTNQTSMYLCASLDRAGYEQYFGPGTRLTVT.

This rearrangement joins TRBV21-1 to TRBJ2-7; no DNA check was done on the table's D call, TRBD1. TRBV21-1 is an annotated pseudogene. This CDR3 is 15 amino acids long. The CDR3 DNA sequence: TGTGCCAGCAGCAAAGAAGGGACAGGGGTCCACGAGCAGTACTTC. Protein product: CASSKEGTGVHEQYF.

CDR3 sequence (DNA): TGTGCCAGCAGTTACTCGGCGACAGGGTCCATCACTGAAGCTTTCTTT. Its translation: CASSYSATGSITEAFF. The V gene is TRBV6-5, the J gene TRBJ1-1, with 7 bases aligning to TRBD1. The CDR3 totals 16 residues. The trim removed 0 bases at V and 4 bases at J, leaving 8 bases unmatched. CDR1 and CDR2 from the germline V gene are MNHEY and SVGAGI.

The chain links TRBV2 to TRBJ1-1; D gene uncertain. Trimming cost V 4 bases and J 7 bases, with 13 bases left between them. The CDR3 spans 13 residues. Germline values: CDR1 SNHLY, CDR2 FYNNEI. CDR3 in DNA: TGTGCCAGCAGTGCGGGCCGGGGAGGTGAAGCTTTCTTT. Protein: CASSAGRGGEAFF.

Here the CDR3 reads CASSPTRRETQYF. CDR3 DNA: TGCGCCAGCAGTCCTACGCGCCGGGAGACCCAGTACTTC. The rearrangement joins TRBV4-1 to TRBJ2-5; no firm D call. Germline V gives CDR1 MGHRA, CDR2 YSYEKL. CDR3 length equals 13 residues. Between the trimmed V and J ends, which lost 6 bases and 5 bases, there was a span of 13 bases.

The chain is built from TRBV27 and TRBJ2-1; perhaps TRBD1 as D (5 bases). V was shortened by 2 bases and J by 6 bases, with 8 bases between the two germline ends. Germline V gene lookup returns CDR1 MNHEY and CDR2 SMNVEV (reference sequence). The CDR3 has 13 amino acids. In DNA, the CDR3 is TGTGCCAGCAGTTTACAGGGAATCAATGAGCAGTTCTTC. Residues: CASSLQGINEQFF.

The rearrangement joins TRBV4-3 to TRBJ1-6, with 7 bases matching TRBD1. This CDR3 is built from 18 residues. The trim removed 4 bases at V and 0 bases at J, leaving 9 bases unmatched. Per the germline V gene, CDR1 is LGHNA and CDR2 is YSLEER. CDR3 in amino acids: CASSPGTAPSSYNSPLHF. The CDR3 coding sequence is TGCGCCAGCAGCCCGGGGACAGCCCCAAGCTCCTATAATTCACCCCTCCACTTT.

This clone came up once. The chain combines TRBV10-3 with TRBJ1-3; D remains unclear. Germline V gene sequence: CDR1 ENHRY, CDR2 SYGVKD. V was clipped by 8 bases and J by 0 bases, with 8 bases between them. This CDR3 region has 13 residues. CDR3 sequence reads: CAIGSLSGNTIYF. The CDR3 region has the DNA TGTGCCATCGGTAGCCTCTCTGGAAACACCATATATTTT.